These 24 T cell receptor beta chains were all obtained from the same sample, sequenced in a study of read filtering for tumor transcriptome and immune sequencing. This library used roughly 0.4 ug RNA and molecular barcoded adaptors spanning alpha/delta and beta/gamma chains. In TCRdb, the reads were re-called with MiXCR into one record per CDR3 protein. In the table there are roughly 93,000 distinct CDR3 sequences, around a fifth of which are singletons. Sequencing input: a population of CD138-negative cells sorted from bone marrow. The receptors shown here come from a donor over 35 with multiple myeloma.

At least ten counts were recorded for this clonotype. The chain joins TRBV7-6 to TRBJ2-2; D ambiguous. This CDR3 comprises 15 residues. The germline V gene has CDR1 SGHVS and CDR2 FNYEAQ. Between the trimmed V and J ends, which lost 5 bases and 5 bases, there was a span of 15 bases. This CDR3 is CASSKNSHGTGELFF. Written as DNA, the CDR3 is TGTGCCAGCAGCAAAAACTCACATGGTACCGGGGAGCTGTTTTTT.

This clonotype was observed at least ten times. V usage is TRBV7-2 and J usage is TRBJ2-5; no definite D call. Trimming left V 1 base short and J 5 bases short, with 17 bases between. Germline CDR1 reads SGHTA; CDR2 reads FQGNSA. CDR3 length: 16 amino acids. The chain's CDR3 is CASSLGLTPIQETQYF. The DNA of the CDR3 is TGTGCCAGCAGCTTAGGGCTCACGCCGATCCAGGAGACCCAGTACTTC.

This clonotype was detected many times. This chain links TRBV20-1 with TRBJ2-3, with 9 bases fitting TRBD2. The germline CDR1 and CDR2 sequences are DFQATT and SNEGSKA (reference sequence). The CDR3 is 17 residues long. The V and J ends lost 4 bases and 0 bases, in that order; junction bases with no gene match: 11. CDR3 in DNA: TGCAGTGCTACCTTAGCGGGGGCGGCTTCTAGCACAGATACGCAGTATTTT. It yields the protein CSATLAGAASSTDTQYF.

As regards this clonotype: One base away lies a much larger clone, so this may be a sequencing read error. The V and J genes are TRBV4-2 and TRBJ2-1, with 10 bases lining up with TRBD2. The CDR3 runs 14 residues. Germline loops: CDR1 LGHNA, CDR2 YNFKEQ. CDR3 protein: CASSQTSGLNERFF. CDR3 coding DNA: TGTGCCAGCAGCCAGACTAGCGGGCTAAATGAGCGGTTCTTC.

To note about this clonotype: As the CDR3 is not closed by the conserved phenylalanine or tryptophan, this likely results from a read error. The chain has TRBV20-1 and TRBJ1-6; TRBD1 aligns across 9 bases. This CDR3 region has 13 residues. The trim removed 6 bases at V and 10 bases at J, leaving 7 bases unmatched. From germline, CDR1 is DFQATT and CDR2 SNEGSKA (reference sequence). The CDR3 coding sequence is TGCAGTGCGCCGGACAGGGGCGGATCACCCCTCCACTTA. Its translation: CSAPDRGGSPLHL.

This clonotype was detected ten times or more. The chain is built from TRBV9 and TRBJ2-5; D remains ambiguous. V was cut by 4 bases and J by 0 bases, with 10 bases left in between. The CDR3 extends over 14 amino acids. CDR1 SGDLS and CDR2 YYNGEE come from the germline V gene. CDR3 protein: CASSFSPNQETQYF. The DNA for the CDR3 is TGTGCCAGCAGCTTTAGTCCTAACCAAGAGACCCAGTACTTC.

There are a few counts of this clonotype. The rearrangement links TRBV3-1 to TRBJ1-5, with D tentatively TRBD1 (5 bases). The CDR3 loop spans 13 amino acids. Trimming took off 3 bases at V and 7 bases at J, with 10 bases between the two ends. Germline V gives CDR1 LGHDT, CDR2 YNNKEL (reference sequence). The CDR3 spells CASSHWGRQPQHF. The CDR3 nucleotides read TGTGCCAGCAGCCATTGGGGCAGGCAGCCCCAGCATTTT.

Only a few counts were recorded for this clonotype. CDR3 nucleotide sequence: TGTGCCACCAGTGCCGTGACAGGCGACTCCCGGGGCACCGGGGAGCTGTTTTTT. Translated, it gives CATSAVTGDSRGTGELFF. The gene calls are TRBV24-1 and TRBJ2-2; D is perhaps TRBD1 (6 bases). The CDR3 totals 18 residues. V lost 5 bases and J 4 bases, leaving 22 bases between the germline ends. The germline gives CDR1 KGHDR, CDR2 SFDVKD.

This clonotype occurred many times. The V and J genes are TRBV5-1 and TRBJ2-6; 7 positions agree with TRBD1. The CDR3 length is 17 residues. With V trimmed by 4 bases and J by 0 bases, 7 bases remained unmatched. Germline V lookup: CDR1 SGHRS, CDR2 YFSETQ. The CDR3 protein is CASSADNRGSGANVLTF. The CDR3 DNA follows: TGCGCCAGCAGCGCAGACAACAGGGGCTCTGGGGCCAACGTCCTGACTTTC.

In this sample, this clonotype turned up many times. This rearrangement joins TRBV12-3 or TRBV12-4 to TRBJ2-2; D unresolved. The V and J ends lost 6 bases and 0 bases respectively, with 8 bases between them. CDR3 size: 14 residues. CDR3 amino acids: CASSPFSNTGELFF. CDR3 bases: TGTGCCAGCAGCCCATTTTCGAACACCGGGGAGCTGTTTTTT.

This clonotype was seen many times. The chain employs TRBV7-8 and TRBJ1-1; no firm D call. This CDR3 has 13 residues. The germline V and J ends were trimmed by 1 base and 4 bases, with 7 bases remaining between them. Germline lookup yields CDR1 SGHVS and CDR2 FQNEAQ. CDR3 sequence: CASSLERSTEAFF. CDR3 coding DNA: TGTGCCAGCAGCTTAGAGAGGAGCACTGAAGCTTTCTTT.

This clonotype occurred many times. The rearrangement links TRBV27 to TRBJ2-7; maybe TRBD2 (5 bases). The CDR3 has 15 residues. V was trimmed by 1 base and J by 5 bases, leaving 15 bases between them. The V gene's germline CDR1 is MNHEY and CDR2 SMNVEV (reference sequence). CDR3 in DNA: TGTGCCAGCAGTTTATGGTCGGGAAGGGTAGACGAGCAGTACTTC. This translates into CASSLWSGRVDEQYF.

This clonotype was observed at least ten times. The gene calls are TRBV6-5 and TRBJ2-2, with D perhaps assigned TRBD1 or TRBD2 (5 bases each). With 7 bases removed from V and 0 bases from J, the gap between germline ends came to 12 bases. CDR1 is MNHEY, CDR2 SVGAGI, per germline. The CDR3 extends over 15 amino acids. The CDR3 coding sequence is TGTGCCAGCACCAACAGGAGGCCGAACACCGGGGAGCTGTTTTTT. Residues: CASTNRRPNTGELFF.

The chain combines TRBV29-1 with TRBJ2-5; the D is unclear. In germline, CDR1 is SQVTM, CDR2 ANQGSEA. The CDR3 consists of 11 residues. Trimming took off 7 bases at V and 4 bases at J, with 10 bases between the two ends. The CDR3 loop is CSAASGETQYF. CDR3 sequence (DNA): TGCAGCGCTGCTAGTGGAGAGACCCAGTACTTC.

This clonotype has just one count. This likely reflects a read error, since a far larger clone is one base away. The rearrangement links TRBV6-1 to TRBJ1-1, with D possibly TRBD1 on 6 matching bases. Germline loops: CDR1 MNHNS, CDR2 SASEGT. The CDR3 length is 15 residues. V lost 5 bases and J lost 4, with 17 bases in between. The CDR3 loop reads CASSYLGARVTEAFF. CDR3 DNA: TGTGCCAGCAGTTACTTGGGGGCTAGGGTCACTGAAGCTTTCTTT.

This clonotype has a count of ten or more. V and J are TRBV6-5 and TRBJ1-1, with D possibly being TRBD1 (5 bases). V lost 4 bases and J lost 10, with 16 bases in between. Germline CDR1 is MNHEY and CDR2 is SVGAGI. The CDR3 runs to 13 residues. CDR3 in amino acids: CASSFPGSLSAFF. DNA of the CDR3: TGTGCCAGCAGTTTCCCAGGGTCGTTGTCAGCTTTCTTT.

This clonotype has more than one count but fewer than ten. The CDR3 DNA is TGTGCCAGCTCACCCGCCCCAGGTTTCTCTGGGGCCAACGTCCTGACTTTC. This sequence encodes CASSPAPGFSGANVLTF. V and J are TRBV18 and TRBJ2-6, with D hard to call. The CDR3 is 17 residues long. Looked up from germline, CDR1 is KGHSH and CDR2 is LQKENI. V lost 3 bases, J lost 0 bases, and 12 bases lay in between. The full variable domain, with the rest looked up from reference TRBV18 and TRBJ2-6, is NAGVMQNPRHLVRRRGQEARLRCSPMKGHSHVYWYRQLPEEGLKFMVYLQKENIIDESGMPKERFSAEFPKEGPSILRIQQVVRGDSAAYFCASSPAPGFSGANVLTFGAGSRLTVL.

The sample holds a few counts of this clonotype. The chain is built from TRBV7-9 and TRBJ1-1; TRBD1 matches at 11 bases. The ends lost 5 bases at V and 3 bases at J; junction bases unmatched: 5. CDR3 length equals 15 residues. Per germline, CDR1 SEHNR and CDR2 FQNEAQ (reference sequence). CDR3 in DNA: TGTGCCAGCAGCGTCGGACAGGGGGCTTACACTGAAGCTTTCTTT. It yields the protein CASSVGQGAYTEAFF.

In its sample, this clonotype was seen many times. At one end the junction does not follow the germline gene, possibly because of a read error. The chain uses TRBV6-5 and TRBJ1-1; D not certain. The CDR3 is 13 amino acids. Germline V gene lookup returns CDR1 MNHEY and CDR2 SVGAGI. The CDR3 spells CASRYLLRTEAFF. As DNA, the CDR3 is TGTGCCAGCCGTTACCTCCTCCGGACTGAAGCTTTCTTT.

This clonotype appeared many times. This sequence joins TRBV5-1 and TRBJ1-6, with 8 positions matching TRBD1. Losses at the gene ends were 4 bases for V and 9 bases for J; bases not matched to a gene: 6. Germline V gene lookup returns CDR1 SGHRS and CDR2 YFSETQ. This CDR3 has 14 residues. This chain's CDR3 is CASSPDREGSPLHF. CDR3 nucleotides: TGCGCCAGCAGCCCGGACAGGGAAGGTTCACCCCTCCACTTT.

This clonotype was counted at least ten times. CDR3 nucleotide sequence: TGCGCCAGCAGCTTGGGGGGGAACTCCTACGAGCAGTACTTC. Protein sequence: CASSLGGNSYEQYF. The rearrangement links TRBV5-1 to TRBJ2-7, with D perhaps matching TRBD1 or TRBD2 (5 bases each). The V gene's germline CDR1 is SGHRS and CDR2 YFSETQ. The CDR3 runs 14 residues. Trimming shortened V by 0 bases and J by 0 bases, and 7 bases separated the two germline ends.

This clonotype was counted ten times or more. CDR3 loop: CASTTATGIQPQHF. In nucleotides, the CDR3 is TGTGCCAGTACGACTGCCACGGGGATTCAGCCCCAGCATTTT. The V gene is TRBV19, the J gene TRBJ1-5; D is ambiguous. The CDR3 spans 14 residues. Trimming stripped 7 bases from V and 6 bases from J, with 16 bases between. Germline V gene lookup returns CDR1 LNHDA and CDR2 SQIVND (reference sequence).

The chain has TRBV28 and TRBJ2-5; D gene uncertain. This CDR3 region has 12 residues. V was cut by 8 bases and J by 5 bases, with 12 bases left in between. CDR1 and CDR2 (germline): MDHEN, SYDVKM. CDR3 bases: TGTGCCAGCCGGTCTAGAAGGGAGACCCAGTACTTC. Its protein product is CASRSRRETQYF.

In this sample, this clonotype turned up a few times. J is TRBJ2-7 and V is TRBV3-1, with 9 bases lining up with TRBD1. The CDR3 is 14 residues long. V shed 9 bases and J 6 bases; nucleotides not matched to a gene: 12. Germline V gene lookup returns CDR1 LGHDT and CDR2 YNNKEL (reference sequence). The CDR3 sequence: CASQDRGSLGEQYF. CDR3 nucleotides: TGTGCCAGTCAGGACAGGGGAAGTTTGGGCGAGCAGTACTTC.